This TCR beta chain was found in a study of T cells in localized non-small cell lung cancer. Study outcomes and limitations: The study sequenced only one region of the tumor. As a result, intratumor heterogeneity could not be excluded and remains possible.

This CDR3 is built from 17 residues. Germline V gene data show CDR1 as MNHGY and CDR2 as SAAAGT. J gave up 0 bases and V 5 bases, and 8 bases lay outside the gene matches. By share, this clone counts as medium-sized. Antigen: not known. Sequencing used immunoSEQ multiplex PCR; TCRdb keeps in-frame clones, though not all of them. The table shows about 1,500 clones, with 20% to 25% occurring only once. The receptor was derived from a male donor aged 60 or older with stage III lung adenocarcinoma. The chain combines TRBV6-8 with TRBJ1-5; 9 bases map to TRBD1. Material: lung tumor tissue, obtained before any cancer treatment. The CDR3 region is CASSARQGEASNQPQHF. Written as DNA, the CDR3 is TGTGCCAGCAGTGCTCGACAGGGGGAGGCTAGCAATCAGCCCCAGCATTTT.